The T cell receptor beta chain described here comes from a study of T cell responses to AZD1222 COVID-19 vaccine (dated by TCRdb to the early 2020s). Turning to the overall study: A total of more than 230 trial participants underwent TCR sequencing, of whom 207 had received two doses of AZD1222 and 26 had received two doses of the MenACWY control vaccine. Enrollment into the trials was organized by age into subgroups of 18-55, 56-69 and 70-plus years, and those subgroups contained roughly 150, 30 and 60 TCR-sequenced participants, respectively.

About this clone: What antigen it recognizes has not been identified. No clone much larger than this one lies a single base away; base qualities are absent.

This sample's time point label indicates: about 28 days (+/-7) after the second vaccine dose. What the treatment or condition label conveys for this sample: meningococcal conjugate vaccine given as trial control. Vaccinee samples were obtained from the UK trials COV001 and COV002, which included a single-blind randomized controlled phase 2/3 trial of AZD1222 (ChAdOx1 nCoV-19) in healthy adults. For TCRbeta chain sequencing, PBMC samples were collected from trial participants at day 0 and at day 28 after the second dose. At the junction V is shortened by 2 bases and J by 1 base, with 6 bases in between. The CDR3 contains 13 residues, cysteine and phenylalanine counted. Only CDR3 DNA is held: 39 bases, read in frame from base 1. CDR1 is given as SGHDT and CDR2 as YYEEEE, both from the germline V gene. The CDR3 regions of human TCRbeta chains were subjected to immunosequencing. The authors' pipeline ran thus. Repertoire TCRs were matched against a reference library of SARS-CoV-2-specific TCRs generated with the MIRA antigen-specificity platform. Breadth meant the fraction of unique TCRs that were SARS-CoV-2-associated, whereas depth meant the fraction of total T cells that were SARS-CoV-2-associated. Each spike-specific TCR was assigned to its reactive spike region and to a CD4 or CD8 class using the MIRA data. Log10-transformed breadth and depth values were compared by one-way ANOVA with Sidak's multiple comparisons tests. In its TCRdb copy, this immuneACCESS table keeps in-frame sequences only and misses some clones. Where compared with another copy, unresolved V genes explain less than half of these, and the others have no known cause. V, J and clone size derive from that table, while D and trimming were established from the DNA sequence. Counted in this sample were under 200,000 clones; about 92% of them appeared once. The ten largest clones add up to 3.6% of the sample.

General study outcomes and caveats: The vaccine-associated CD4 TCRs covered the entire spike protein, and the dominant responses fell in regions 160-218 and 743-854. Spike-specific TCR breadth and depth rose significantly after two AZD1222 doses compared with day 0 and with MenACWY recipients. Conclusions about previously exposed vaccinees were limited because only six AZD1222 recipients were SARS-CoV-2 seropositive at baseline. In the small 56-69-year group, the increase in depth fell short of significance, most likely because of low power. No day 14 peak-response samples were available, so repertoires were characterized only after the peak T cell response. Participants were mostly white British and included more females than males, and it was suggested by the authors that clonal diversity may have been underestimated. Reportedly, close to half of the unique spike-specific TCRs recognized epitopes lying outside the regions that are mutated in the B.1.351 and B.1.1.7 variants.

Rearrangement joined TRBV5-6 to TRBJ1-1; tentative D gene TRBD1, with 6 bases matching. The sample here was peripheral blood, taken 28 days after the second dose of the MenACWY control vaccine. This TCR was sampled from an adult who received the MenACWY meningococcal vaccine as a control. The DNA reads TGTGCCAGCAGCTTACAGGGGAACACTGAAGCTTTCTTT. Its protein is CASSLQGNTEAFF.